This TCR beta chain comes out of a study of blood T cell repertoires in COVID-19. Authors' processing steps: Cell counts per sample came from amplifying reference gene primers. TCRdb's copy holds only in-frame clones and misses some; the assay was immunoSEQ multiplex PCR. The V and J calls and clone size are taken from that table; D and trimming were inferred from the DNA. The sample yields 75,000 to 90,000 clones, under 80% seen once. Seattle patients were enrolled during active infection and followed longitudinally. This clonotype was sampled from a man aged 55 to 70 with COVID-19, enrolled during active disease. Sequencing was done on a sample of peripheral blood.

DNA for the CDR3: TGTGCCAGCAGAAGGGACTTGGTTGGAAACACCATATATTTT. Its translation is CASRRDLVGNTIYF. The chain couples TRBV2 to TRBJ1-3, with D possibly matching TRBD1 (5 bases). V gave up 6 bases and J gave up 3 bases, with 12 bases separating them. The CDR3 totals 14 residues. Germline V gene lookup returns CDR1 SNHLY and CDR2 FYNNEI.